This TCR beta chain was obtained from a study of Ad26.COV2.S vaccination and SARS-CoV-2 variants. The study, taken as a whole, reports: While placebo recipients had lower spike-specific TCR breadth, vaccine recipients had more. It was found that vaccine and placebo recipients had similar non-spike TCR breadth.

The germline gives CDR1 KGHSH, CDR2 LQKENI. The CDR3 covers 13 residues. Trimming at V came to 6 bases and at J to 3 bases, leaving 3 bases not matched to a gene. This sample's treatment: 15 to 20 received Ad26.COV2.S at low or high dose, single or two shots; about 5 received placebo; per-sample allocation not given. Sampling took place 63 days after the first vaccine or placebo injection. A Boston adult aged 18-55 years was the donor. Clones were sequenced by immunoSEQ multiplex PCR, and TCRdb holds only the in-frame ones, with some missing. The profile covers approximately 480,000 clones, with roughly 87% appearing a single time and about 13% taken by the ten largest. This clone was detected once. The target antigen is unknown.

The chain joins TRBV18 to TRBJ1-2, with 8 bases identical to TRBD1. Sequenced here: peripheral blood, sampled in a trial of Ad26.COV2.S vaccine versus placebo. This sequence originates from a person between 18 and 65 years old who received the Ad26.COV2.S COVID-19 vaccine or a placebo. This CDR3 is CASSLDRDYGYTF. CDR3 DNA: TGTGCCAGCTCTCTGGACAGGGACTATGGCTACACCTTC.